This record looks at one TCR beta chain sequence and its context. Per the study methods: Nucleated cell counts were estimated from reference gene primer amplification. The repertoire was sequenced with immunoSEQ multiplex PCR; TCRdb's copy has only in-frame clones and lacks some. Clone size and V and J calls were adopted from that table, with D and trimming inferred from the DNA. The sample includes 100,000 to 150,000 clones, over 75% of them seen just once. The data were obtained in a study of blood T cell repertoires in COVID-19. Study background: Sources were T cells, B-cell-depleted T cells, or PBMCs; the material itself was cDNA or gDNA.

CDR1 is MGHRA, CDR2 YSYEKL, per germline. This CDR3 spans 18 amino acids. Trimming at V came to 4 bases and at J to 2 bases, leaving 14 bases not matched to a gene. Sequencing was performed on peripheral blood. The receptor was derived from a man older than 75 with active or convalescent COVID-19. The chain combines TRBV4-1 with TRBJ2-7; 10 bases agree with TRBD1. CDR3 DNA sequence: TGCGCCAGCAGCCCACCGGGACAGGGGTTAATTAAGGCCTACGAGCAGTACTTC. Amino acids: CASSPPGQGLIKAYEQYF.